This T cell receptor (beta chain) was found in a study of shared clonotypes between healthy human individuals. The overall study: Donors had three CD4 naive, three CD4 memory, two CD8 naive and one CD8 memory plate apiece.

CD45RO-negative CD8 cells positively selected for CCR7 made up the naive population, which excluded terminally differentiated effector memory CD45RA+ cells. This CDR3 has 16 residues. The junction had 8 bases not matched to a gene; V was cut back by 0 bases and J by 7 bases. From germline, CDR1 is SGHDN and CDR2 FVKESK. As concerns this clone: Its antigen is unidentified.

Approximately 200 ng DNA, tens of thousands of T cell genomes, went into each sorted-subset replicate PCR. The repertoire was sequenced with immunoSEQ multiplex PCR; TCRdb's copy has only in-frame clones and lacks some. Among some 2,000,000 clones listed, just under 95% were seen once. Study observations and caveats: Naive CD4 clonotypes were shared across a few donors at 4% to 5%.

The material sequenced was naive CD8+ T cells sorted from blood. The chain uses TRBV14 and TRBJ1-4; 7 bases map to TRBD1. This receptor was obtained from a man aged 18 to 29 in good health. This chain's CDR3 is CASSQEAGTESEKLFF. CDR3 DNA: TGTGCCAGCAGCCAAGAGGCCGGGACAGAGAGTGAAAAACTGTTTTTT.